A selection of T cell receptor beta chains follows, all from one sample in a study of CD8 T cells in ankylosing spondylitis. TCRdb re-derived calls from the 5' RACE reads in MiXCR, one entry per CDR3 protein. In the table there are some 290,000 distinct CDR3 sequences, around 20% of which are singletons. Sequencing was done on a sample of blood, either unsorted or a sorted T cell fraction (not recorded which). These receptors were collected from a male donor with ankylosing spondylitis or in good health (not recorded which). CDR3s include the opening cysteine and the closing phenylalanine or tryptophan. A D gene is named only where the DNA matches it firmly. Expanded clones are given a class, and other clones once, few, many or no size at all.

clone_size d_call j_call v_call cdr3_aa cdr3_nt
- TRBD2 TRBJ2-3 TRBV3-1 CASSLLGGGPDTQYF TGTGCCAGCAGCCTTCTGGGGGGAGGGCCAGATACGCAGTATTTT
- - TRBJ1-1 TRBV19 CASSIAAEAFF TGTGCCAGTAGTATAGCGGCAGAAGCTTTCTTT
- - TRBJ1-2 TRBV5-1 CASSLDSGYGYTF TGCGCCAGCAGCTTGGACTCGGGCTATGGCTACACCTTC
few TRBD2 TRBJ2-4 TRBV28 CASSQGLALILAKNIQYF TGTGCCAGCAGTCAGGGACTAGCGCTGATTTTAGCCAAAAACATTCAGTACTTC
- - TRBJ1-4 TRBV5-6 CASSLASKEKLFF TGTGCCAGCAGCTTGGCCAGTAAGGAAAAACTGTTTTTT
- - TRBJ1-1 TRBV12-3/TRBV12-4 CASSLANTWNTEAFF TGTGCCAGCAGTTTAGCGAACACCTGGAACACTGAAGCTTTCTTT
- TRBD2 TRBJ2-3 TRBV4-1 CASSQQETSGSGTDTQYF TGCGCCAGCAGCCAACAGGAGACTAGCGGGAGTGGCACAGATACGCAGTACTTT
many - TRBJ1-2 TRBV7-8 CASSLDRVGYTF TGTGCCAGCAGCTTAGACAGGGTTGGCTACACCTTC
many TRBD2 TRBJ2-1 TRBV5-6 CASSRGLAGGPEQFF TGTGCCAGCAGCCGAGGACTAGCGGGGGGGCCCGAGCAGTTCTTC
- - TRBJ1-1 TRBV10-1 CASVSDLGTEAFF TGCGCCAGCGTTTCGGACCTGGGGACTGAAGCTTTCTTT
- TRBD2 TRBJ2-1 TRBV7-3 CASRPSGGDASEQFF TGTGCCAGCAGACCGTCCGGGGGGGATGCGAGTGAGCAGTTCTTC
- - TRBJ2-3 TRBV5-1 CASSKNQGFADTQYF TGCGCCAGCAGCAAAAATCAGGGTTTTGCAGATACGCAGTATTTT
few - TRBJ2-1 TRBV20-1 CSAWGGVDEQFF TGCAGTGCTTGGGGCGGGGTCGATGAGCAGTTCTTC
few TRBD1 TRBJ2-1 TRBV5-1 CASSLQGDEQFF TGCGCCAGCAGCTTACAGGGGGATGAGCAGTTCTTC
- TRBD1 TRBJ1-1 TRBV25-1 CATREGAVAEAFF TGTGCCACGAGGGAGGGGGCTGTAGCTGAAGCTTTCTTT
many - TRBJ2-2 TRBV12-3/TRBV12-4 CASSLALVGGELFF TGTGCCAGCAGTTTAGCCCTAGTAGGCGGGGAGCTGTTTTTT
- TRBD2 TRBJ2-5 TRBV5-1 CASSFGGTQETQYF TGCGCCAGCAGCTTCGGGGGGACCCAAGAGACCCAGTACTTC
few - TRBJ1-3 TRBV29-1 CSVETSFTGNTIYF TGCAGCGTTGAGACCTCCTTCACGGGAAACACCATATATTTT
- TRBD2 TRBJ2-1 TRBV6-5 CASSYSPGLADNEQFF TGTGCCAGCAGTTACTCGCCGGGACTAGCGGACAATGAGCAGTTCTTC
many - TRBJ2-1 TRBV4-2 CASSQGEGADDEQFF TGTGCCAGCAGCCAAGGGGAGGGGGCCGATGATGAGCAGTTCTTC
few TRBD1 TRBJ2-1 TRBV20-1 CSARIARGFSYNEQFF TGCAGTGCTAGGATCGCCAGGGGGTTCTCCTACAATGAGCAGTTCTTC
- - TRBJ1-1 TRBV12-3/TRBV12-4 CASTMSRTEAFF TGTGCCAGCACTATGAGTCGCACTGAAGCTTTCTTT
- TRBD1 TRBJ1-6 TRBV11-2 CASSPRGTGIILGNSPLHF TGTGCCAGCAGCCCCCGCGGGACAGGGATCATCCTCGGTAATTCACCCCTCCACTTT
- TRBD1 TRBJ1-5 TRBV20-1 CSAFTGTGRASNQPQHF TGCAGTGCGTTCACCGGGACAGGGAGGGCTAGCAATCAGCCCCAGCATTTT
few TRBD1 TRBJ1-5 TRBV12-3/TRBV12-4 CASSPGQGINQPQHF TGTGCCAGCAGCCCGGGACAGGGTATCAATCAGCCCCAGCATTTT
- - TRBJ1-4 TRBV9 CASSPIDGVGEKLFF TGTGCCAGCAGCCCTATAGACGGTGTGGGGGAAAAACTGTTTTTT
few - TRBJ1-1 TRBV9 CASSVGGAGNTEAFF TGTGCCAGCAGCGTAGGCGGGGCGGGGAACACTGAAGCTTTCTTT